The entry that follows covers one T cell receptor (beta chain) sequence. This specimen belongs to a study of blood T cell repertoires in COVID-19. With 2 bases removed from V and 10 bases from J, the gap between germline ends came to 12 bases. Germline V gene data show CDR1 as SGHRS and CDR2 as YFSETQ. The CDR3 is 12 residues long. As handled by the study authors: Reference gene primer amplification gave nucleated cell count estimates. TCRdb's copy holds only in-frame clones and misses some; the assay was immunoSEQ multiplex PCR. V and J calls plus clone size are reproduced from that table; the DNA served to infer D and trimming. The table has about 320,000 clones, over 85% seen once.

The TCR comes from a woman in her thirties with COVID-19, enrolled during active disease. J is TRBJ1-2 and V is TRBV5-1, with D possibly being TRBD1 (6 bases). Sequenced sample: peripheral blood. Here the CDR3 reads CASSLPGQDYTF. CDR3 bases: TGCGCCAGCAGCTTACCGGGACAAGACTACACCTTC.